This TCR beta chain comes out of a study of shared clonotypes between healthy human individuals. Across the study: The cohort comprised a couple of women and three men. Their ages spanned 18 to 49 years. Study results and caveats: Rarefaction exposed incomplete sorted-subset sequencing despite large depth. Non-shared clonotypes were found to have lower generation probabilities than the clonotypes that were shared by all four of the sorted-subset donors.

Generated by immunoSEQ multiplex PCR, the TCRdb table keeps only in-frame clones and is missing some. The profile shows 2 million to 2.5 million clones, 90% to 96% of them singletons. V lost 7 bases, J lost 2 bases, and 21 bases lay in between. CDR3 length: 16 residues. The V gene's germline CDR1 is SGHDT and CDR2 YYEEEE. Those who donated were healthy HIV-negative adults, with no recent acute infections or vaccinations reported. Comment on this clone: Its antigen is not identified.

This receptor was taken from a man between 18 and 29 years old in good health. Sequencing used naive CD4+ T cells sorted from blood. Subset of the sample: CD45RA+ positively selected. V gene TRBV5-6 combines with J gene TRBJ2-5; TRBD1 might be the D (5 bases). The CDR3 bases are TGTGCCAGCTTCCTTAGGGGATCCCGTCGACAAGAGACCCAGTACTTC. It is translated as CASFLRGSRRQETQYF.